A selection of T cell receptor beta chains follows, all from one sample in a study of blood T cells in healthy people across ages. MiXCR, run by TCRdb on the 5' RACE reads, gives a single entry per CDR3 protein. The data contain fewer than 2,000,000 distinct CDR3 sequences, 30% to 40% of them singletons. The sequenced sample was blood. The receptor source for this set is a woman in her twenties or thirties in good health. The conserved cysteine and the conserved F or W are not part of the CDR3 here.

V gene: TRBV5-5; J gene: TRBJ2-2; CDR3 protein: ASSLMPTGELF
V gene: TRBV6-2/TRBV6-3; J gene: TRBJ1-5; CDR3 protein: ASTERRLNSNQPQH
V gene: TRBV27; J gene: TRBJ2-7; CDR3 protein: ASKLAGGSSYEQY
V gene: TRBV28; J gene: TRBJ2-7; CDR3 protein: ASRSWGEPYEQY
V gene: TRBV12-3/TRBV12-4; J gene: TRBJ1-1; CDR3 protein: ASSLQGEKAF
V gene: TRBV7-9; J gene: TRBJ1-4; CDR3 protein: ASSLSFGTGVEKLF
V gene: TRBV12-3/TRBV12-4; J gene: TRBJ2-1; CDR3 protein: ASSPRVRLAGENEQF
V gene: TRBV30; J gene: TRBJ2-1; CDR3 protein: AWSVRAGSYNEQF
V gene: TRBV3-1; J gene: TRBJ2-7; CDR3 protein: ASSQATSGPYEQY
V gene: TRBV7-9; J gene: TRBJ2-3; CDR3 protein: ASRTTQISSTDTQY
V gene: TRBV5-1; J gene: TRBJ2-5; CDR3 protein: ASSWEDRGGETQY
V gene: TRBV3-1; J gene: TRBJ2-7; CDR3 protein: ASSQGDEQY
V gene: TRBV13; J gene: TRBJ2-1; CDR3 protein: ASSPQPFYNEQF
V gene: TRBV2; J gene: TRBJ1-1; CDR3 protein: ASKRGSTEAF
V gene: TRBV5-1; J gene: TRBJ2-3; CDR3 protein: ASSLVAGTSDTQY
V gene: TRBV28; J gene: .; CDR3 protein: ASQPHPSRTGGRDEQY
V gene: TRBV15; J gene: TRBJ2-2; CDR3 protein: ATSREIGRELF
V gene: TRBV5-1; J gene: TRBJ2-7; CDR3 protein: ASSLEGGTLLGEQY
V gene: TRBV18; J gene: TRBJ2-7; CDR3 protein: ASSPPRRDEQY
V gene: TRBV3-1; J gene: TRBJ2-1; CDR3 protein: ASSQAGGPGNEQF
V gene: TRBV6-5; J gene: TRBJ1-2; CDR3 protein: ASSWTGTYGYT
V gene: TRBV20-1; J gene: TRBJ2-1; CDR3 protein: SARASGGFEQF
V gene: TRBV28; J gene: TRBJ2-7; CDR3 protein: ASSFPYGQYSYEQY
V gene: TRBV7-9; J gene: TRBJ2-5; CDR3 protein: ASSFQVQETQY
V gene: TRBV21-1; J gene: TRBJ2-4; CDR3 protein: ASSKVGSGTAIAKNIQY
V gene: TRBV6-2/TRBV6-3; J gene: TRBJ2-7; CDR3 protein: ASSYWAGSSYEQY
V gene: TRBV21-1; J gene: TRBJ2-7; CDR3 protein: ASSKGGTGTYEQY
V gene: TRBV15; J gene: TRBJ2-7; CDR3 protein: ATAPLAGALYEQY
V gene: TRBV28; J gene: TRBJ2-7; CDR3 protein: ASSPDRNYEQY
V gene: TRBV4-1; J gene: TRBJ2-3; CDR3 protein: ASSRGQKGTDTQY
V gene: TRBV7-3; J gene: TRBJ2-3; CDR3 protein: ASSFDRGFTDTQY
V gene: TRBV30; J gene: TRBJ2-5; CDR3 protein: AWSVQGMQETQY
V gene: TRBV4-3; J gene: TRBJ2-7; CDR3 protein: ASSQDSPGVYEQY